This T cell receptor beta chain emerged from a study of identical twins. Points from the study as a whole: Donors were not followed over many years; analysis was cross-sectional.

A template switching step contributed a universal primer site, while unique molecular identifiers were present in the cDNA. TCRdb itself ran the 5' RACE reads through MiXCR, one entry per CDR3 protein. The data hold approximately 620,000 distinct CDR3 sequences, with roughly 8% observed a single time. Ten or more counts support this clonotype. Its antigen is currently unknown. There were only healthy Caucasians among the donors. From germline, CDR1 is SEHNR and CDR2 FQNEAQ (reference sequence). The CDR3 runs 16 residues. V shed 5 bases and J shed 3 bases, with 20 bases lying between them. In addition, the sample was reused for a study of yellow fever vaccine responses in identical twins.

The receptor was derived from a woman younger than 35 in good health. The chain has TRBV7-9 and TRBJ2-7; perhaps TRBD1 as D (6 bases). The material sequenced was PBMCs. The CDR3 DNA reads TGTGCCAGCAGCCGACAGGCGGTAGAGGGGGACTACGAGCAGTACTTC. Its protein is CASSRQAVEGDYEQYF.